What follows describes a single TCR beta chain. Its antigen remains unidentified. Qualities for individual bases were not recorded, and no much larger clone is one base off. This sample is drawn from a study of shared clonotypes between healthy human individuals (TCRdb year 2020). About the full investigation: Three men and a couple of women, aged 18 to 49 years, made up the cohort. The study deeply sequenced blood TCR repertoires of several healthy adults to estimate repertoire size and the extent of clonotype sharing between individuals. Libraries were prepared and TCR repertoires were sequenced by different laboratories using diverse techniques, in order to increase sequencing depth and limit assay-specific biases. Between about 0.9 and 8.9 billion PBMCs per donor were obtained by leukapheresis. What the work shows at the level of the full study, not this receptor alone: Because the study included only a small number of donors, the genetic and exposure-history diversity represented was limited. Only blood was sampled, and tissue TCR repertoires likely differ from those in blood. Pairwise subsampling indicated that sequencing depth was expected to affect the degree of clonotype sharing among donors.

The V and J ends are trimmed by 3 bases and 4 bases, leaving 16 bases between them. From a lookup of the germline V gene, CDR1 and CDR2 are SGHAT and FQNNGV. Including cysteine and phenylalanine, the CDR3 has 15 amino acids. Just the 45-base CDR3 DNA is kept, in frame starting at base 1. The donors were healthy, HIV-negative adults with no recently reported acute infections or vaccinations. Only Caucasian adults living in Nashville, Tennessee, USA were represented among the donors. For unsorted samples, some 90 million PBMCs were counted, and genomic DNA was extracted using the QIAamp DNA Blood Mini kit. Blood was collected by leukapheresis, and PBMCs were isolated by Ficoll-Histopaque density gradient centrifugation and then cryopreserved in liquid nitrogen vapor phase. TCR CDR3 regions were amplified from genomic DNA by multiplex PCR using the deep immunoSEQ assay. Genomic DNA extracted from each cell subset was distributed evenly over all wells of several immunoSEQ 96-well plates, and each plate served as one replicate. For unsorted PBMC, each replicate PCR was loaded with about 280 ng genomic DNA, equivalent to tens of thousands of T cell genomes. Ten immunoSEQ deep assay plates were used to sequence the unsorted PBMC genomic DNA. Purified libraries were measured with a Qubit 3.0 fluorometer, size-checked on a Bioanalyzer 2100, and measured again with the KAPA Library Quantification kit. Every immunoSEQ 96-well plate was sequenced on a dedicated single-read 150-cycle Illumina NextSeq 550 flow cell. On the authors' methods: Because only junctional sequences without quality scores were contained in the immunoSEQ output, filtering matching that applied to full-length reads could not be performed. Sequences were annotated with PyIR, a Python wrapper for IgBLAST v1.9, and V/J genes and CDR3 were assigned using IMGT germline references. Reads were removed for weak V/J assignments (E-value above 1e-6), missing CDR3, stop codons, out-of-frame junctions, or ambiguous translated residues. V3J clonotypes were defined as sequences sharing an identical inferred V gene, J gene, and CDR3 amino acid sequence. Percentage overlap between repertoires was computed as shared unique clonotypes divided by the size of the smaller repertoire. Richness of each repertoire was evaluated using RTK rarefaction, the Chao1 estimator, and Recon v2.1 estimates of unobserved clonotypes. Entries here come from immuneACCESS through TCRdb and include only in-frame sequences with V and J called. Some clones fail to appear in such tables; in the studies checked, an unresolved V gene covers under half of the shortfall, and the cause of the remainder is unknown. The V and J calls and the clone size are those of that table, but D and trimming were determined from the DNA. This sample has 450,000 to 500,000 clones in its table, and approximately 80% of those were observed once. Roughly 13% of the sample comes from the top ten.

The clonotype originates from a woman in her 40s in good health. Some clones in this sample may be carry-over from other donors' samples. Recombination linked TRBV11-2 to TRBJ2-7; a tentative D match to TRBD2 spans 6 bases. Sequenced input: PBMCs. CDR3 sequence: CASSFGPSETYEQYF. The DNA is TGTGCCAGCAGCTTTGGGCCTAGCGAGACTTACGAGCAGTACTTC.